The 9 T cell receptor beta chains presented below share a single source sample, sequenced in a study of CD8+ T cells in alopecia areata (dated by TCRdb to the late 2010s). To prepare the library, the immunoSEQ multiplex PCR assay was applied. For TCR sequencing, RNA was extracted from every sample and reverse transcribed into cDNA to serve as template. TCRdb holds this immuneACCESS table with in-frame rearrangements only. Some clones are missing; in checked studies, unresolved V genes explain under half, and the rest has no known cause. Recorded for this sample are about 290,000 clones; 58% of them occurred a single time. The top ten constitute 1.8% of the sample. Interpreted using the paper, the time point label stands for: less than 30 weeks on oral tofacitinib. In light of the paper, this sample's treatment or condition label describes: oral pan-JAK inhibitor, 5-10 mg twice daily. The specimen comprised CD4+ T cells sorted from blood, sampled at week 24, from a patient treated with tofacitinib. The receptor set was obtained from a human donor with alopecia areata.

This clone was counted a single time. The chain employs TRBV5-1 and TRBJ1-1; D is unresolved. The V end was cut by 0 bases, the J end by 7 bases, with 10 bases between. The CDR3 spans 13 residues. Germline assignment: CDR1 SGHRS and CDR2 YFSETQ. The CDR3 loop reads CASSLVQENEAFF. The CDR3, as DNA: TGCGCCAGCAGCTTGGTTCAGGAGAATGAAGCTTTCTTT.

The rearrangement uses TRBV19 and TRBJ1-2; possible D gene TRBD1, 5 bases. Germline CDR1 reads LNHDA; CDR2 reads SQIVND (reference sequence). The V gene lost 9 bases and the J gene lost 2 bases, with 19 bases spanning the gap. This CDR3 is 15 amino acids long. The CDR3, as DNA: TGTGCCAGGCCCATTGGCAGGGCAGCAAACTATGGCTACACCTTC. It yields the protein CARPIGRAANYGYTF.

V and J are TRBV30 and TRBJ1-6, with a possible D match to TRBD1 (5 bases). The CDR3 is 17 residues long. V shed 3 bases and J shed 0 bases, with 15 bases lying between them. Germline V lookup: CDR1 GTSNPN, CDR2 SVGIG (reference sequence). The CDR3 DNA sequence: TGTGCCTGGAGCGAAGGGACGCCGAGCTCCTATAATTCACCCCTCCACTTT. It yields the protein CAWSEGTPSSYNSPLHF.

This chain joins TRBV7-9 and TRBJ2-1; TRBD2 agrees at 9 bases. V gave up 4 bases and J gave up 3 bases; unmatched junction bases: 13. Germline CDR1 and CDR2: SEHNR and FQNEAQ (reference sequence). The CDR3 runs to 18 residues. As DNA, the CDR3 is TGTGCCAGCAGCTCAGCGGGGGGCCGCCTTATAAACTACAATGAGCAGTTCTTC. It codes for CASSSAGGRLINYNEQFF.

The chain uses TRBV30 and TRBJ1-1; D unclear. Per germline, CDR1 GTSNPN and CDR2 SVGIG (reference sequence). There are 13 residues in the CDR3. The V end lost 3 bases, the J end lost 0 bases, and 8 bases lay between the germline ends. The CDR3 reads CAWRARMNTEAFF. CDR3 nucleotides: TGTGCCTGGAGGGCCAGAATGAACACTGAAGCTTTCTTT.

The chain couples TRBV4-1 to TRBJ2-1, with a tentative D call TRBD1 (6 bases). Germline CDR1 MGHRA, CDR2 YSYEKL. V was shortened by 4 bases and J by 4 bases, with 14 bases between the two germline ends. The CDR3 contains 15 residues. The CDR3: CASSPRQETYNEQFF. The CDR3 nucleotides read TGCGCCAGCAGCCCCCGACAGGAGACATACAATGAGCAGTTCTTC.

This chain joins TRBV29-1 and TRBJ2-7; D is perhaps TRBD2 (5 bases). Deletions cut 7 bases from V and 4 bases from J, with 20 bases between. The CDR3 contains 14 residues. Germline CDR1 and CDR2: SQVTM and ANQGSEA. This chain's CDR3 is CSGPSPPTGYEQYF. CDR3 bases: TGCAGCGGCCCTAGCCCCCCAACGGGTTACGAGCAGTACTTC.

V and J are TRBV9 and TRBJ2-1; TRBD2 matches 10 bases. The CDR3 covers 16 residues. V lost 4 bases and J lost 4; bases outside the gene matches: 8. Germline CDR1 is SGDLS and CDR2 is YYNGEE. CDR3 nucleotides: TGTGCCAGCAGCCCCCAAGCGGGGGGGCGATACAATGAGCAGTTCTTC. It is translated as CASSPQAGGRYNEQFF. Variable domain in full (rest from reference TRBV9 and TRBJ2-1): DSGVTQTPKHLITATGQRVTLRCSPRSGDLSVYWYQQSLDQGLQFLIQYYNGEERAKGNILERFSAQQFPDLHSELNLSSLELGDSALYFCASSPQAGGRYNEQFFGPGTRLTVL.

The chain links TRBV30 to TRBJ2-7, with D possibly matching TRBD1 (5 bases). This CDR3 contains 13 residues. Germline CDR1 reads GTSNPN; CDR2 reads SVGIG (reference sequence). The V end was cut by 2 bases, the J end by 3 bases, with 11 bases between. CDR3 bases: TGTGCCTGGAGTAAGGGGCCGGGCTACGAGCAGTACTTC. Translation: CAWSKGPGYEQYF.